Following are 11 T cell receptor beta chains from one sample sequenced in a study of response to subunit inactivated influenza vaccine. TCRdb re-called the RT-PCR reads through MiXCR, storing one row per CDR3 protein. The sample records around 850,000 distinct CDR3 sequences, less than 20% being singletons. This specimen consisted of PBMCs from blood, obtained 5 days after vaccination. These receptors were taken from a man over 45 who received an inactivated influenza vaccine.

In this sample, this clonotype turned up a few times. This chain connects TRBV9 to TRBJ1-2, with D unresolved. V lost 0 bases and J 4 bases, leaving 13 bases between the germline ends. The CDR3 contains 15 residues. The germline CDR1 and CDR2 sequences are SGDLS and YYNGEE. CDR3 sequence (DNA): TGTGCCAGCAGCGTAGCGACTAGCACGGCCTATGGCTACACCTTC. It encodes CASSVATSTAYGYTF.

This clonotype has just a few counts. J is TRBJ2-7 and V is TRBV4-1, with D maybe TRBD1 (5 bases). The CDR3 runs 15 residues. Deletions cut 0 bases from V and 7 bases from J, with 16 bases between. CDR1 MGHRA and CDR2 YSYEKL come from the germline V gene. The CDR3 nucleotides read TGCGCCAGCAGCCAAGAGTCCGGCAGGGTACAGGAGCAGTACTTC. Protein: CASSQESGRVQEQYF.

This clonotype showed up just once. The CDR3 DNA reads as TGTGCCAGCAGCCATCCCGCACCAGGGATAGCTAACTATGGCTACACCTTC. Translation gives CASSHPAPGIANYGYTF. J is TRBJ1-2 and V is TRBV3-1; D is perhaps TRBD1 (5 bases). This CDR3 is 17 amino acids long. V was shortened by 3 bases and J by 0 bases, with 17 bases between the two germline ends. From germline, CDR1 is LGHDT and CDR2 YNNKEL (reference sequence).

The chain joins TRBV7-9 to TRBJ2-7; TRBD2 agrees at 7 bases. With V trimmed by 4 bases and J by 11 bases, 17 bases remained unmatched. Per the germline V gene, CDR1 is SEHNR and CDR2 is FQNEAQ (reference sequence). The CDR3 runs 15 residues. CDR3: CASSYSHPTSEYEYF. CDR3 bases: TGTGCCAGCAGCTATTCCCATCCTACTAGCGAGTATGAGTACTTC.

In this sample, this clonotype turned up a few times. The CDR3 loop reads CASSSTAEAFF. The CDR3 bases are TGTGCCAGCAGCTCCACGGCTGAAGCTTTCTTT. The rearrangement links TRBV7-9 to TRBJ1-1; D gene unclear. The CDR3 spans 11 residues. Between the trimmed V and J ends, which lost 4 bases and 6 bases, there was a span of 6 bases. Germline V CDR1 and CDR2: SEHNR, FQNEAQ (reference sequence).

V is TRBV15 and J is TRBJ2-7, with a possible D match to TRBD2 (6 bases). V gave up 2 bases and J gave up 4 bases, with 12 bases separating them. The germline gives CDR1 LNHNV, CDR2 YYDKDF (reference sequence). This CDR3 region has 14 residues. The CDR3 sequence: CATSRLGLSYEQYF. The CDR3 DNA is TGTGCCACCAGCAGACTGGGACTTTCGTACGAGCAGTACTTC.

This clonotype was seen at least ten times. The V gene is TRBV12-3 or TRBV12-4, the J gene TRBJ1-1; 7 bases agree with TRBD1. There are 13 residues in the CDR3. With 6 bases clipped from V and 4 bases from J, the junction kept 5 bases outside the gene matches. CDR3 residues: CASSNQGGTEAFF. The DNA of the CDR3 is TGTGCCAGCAGCAACCAGGGGGGCACTGAAGCTTTCTTT.

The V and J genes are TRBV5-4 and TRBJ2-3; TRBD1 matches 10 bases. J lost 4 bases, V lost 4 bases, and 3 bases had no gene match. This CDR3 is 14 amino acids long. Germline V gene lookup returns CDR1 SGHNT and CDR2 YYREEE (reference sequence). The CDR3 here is CASSDGQGADTQYF. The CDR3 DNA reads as TGTGCCAGCAGCGACGGACAGGGGGCAGATACGCAGTATTTT.

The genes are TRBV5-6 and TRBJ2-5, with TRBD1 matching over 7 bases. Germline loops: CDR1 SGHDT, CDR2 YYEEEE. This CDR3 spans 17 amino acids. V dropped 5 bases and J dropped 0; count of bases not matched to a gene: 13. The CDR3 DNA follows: TGTGCCAGCAGAAATTCCTGGGACAGCCAGTACCAAGAGACCCAGTACTTC. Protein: CASRNSWDSQYQETQYF.

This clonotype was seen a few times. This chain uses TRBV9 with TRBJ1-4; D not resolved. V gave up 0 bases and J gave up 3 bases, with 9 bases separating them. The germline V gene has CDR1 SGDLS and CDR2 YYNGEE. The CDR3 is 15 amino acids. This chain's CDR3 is CASSVDRGPNEKLFF. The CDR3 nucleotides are TGTGCCAGCAGCGTAGATCGCGGGCCTAATGAAAAACTGTTTTTT.

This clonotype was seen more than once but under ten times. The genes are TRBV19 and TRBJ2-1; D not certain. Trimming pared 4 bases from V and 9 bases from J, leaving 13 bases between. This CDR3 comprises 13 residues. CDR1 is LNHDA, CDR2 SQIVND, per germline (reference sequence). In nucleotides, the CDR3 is TGTGCCAGTAGTACGCGCAGGTCTAGTGAGCAGTTCTTC. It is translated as CASSTRRSSEQFF.